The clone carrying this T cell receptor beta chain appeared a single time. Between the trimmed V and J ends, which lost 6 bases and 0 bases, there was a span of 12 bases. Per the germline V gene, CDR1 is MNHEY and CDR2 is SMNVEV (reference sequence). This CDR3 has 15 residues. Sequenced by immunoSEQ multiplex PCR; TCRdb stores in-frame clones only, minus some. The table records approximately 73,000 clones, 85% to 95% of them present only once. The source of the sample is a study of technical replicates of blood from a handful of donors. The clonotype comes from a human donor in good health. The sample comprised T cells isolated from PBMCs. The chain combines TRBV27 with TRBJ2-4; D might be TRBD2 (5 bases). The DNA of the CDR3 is TGTGCCAGCAGCCCACCCGGACTAGCCAAAAACATTCAGTACTTC. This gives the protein CASSPPGLAKNIQYF.